A selection of T cell receptor beta chains follows, all from one sample in a study of blood T cell repertoires in COVID-19. Generated by immunoSEQ multiplex PCR, the TCRdb table keeps only in-frame clones and is missing some. The repertoire holds about 140,000 clones, 88% seen once, with about 1.7% in the top ten. The sample consisted of peripheral blood. All receptors derive from a woman aged 45-60 years with acute or convalescent COVID-19. The CDR3 runs from the conserved cysteine through the conserved F or W. Fields, in order: D gene, V gene, clone size, J gene, CDR3 DNA, CDR3 protein. D genes are given only for firm matches. Some rows have no size entry. The others give once, few or many, or a class for an expanded clone.

.,TRBV27,.,TRBJ1-2,TGTGCCAGGTTCGGACAGTCGCTAAACTATGGCTACACCTTC,CARFGQSLNYGYTF
TRBD1,TRBV12-3/TRBV12-4,.,TRBJ1-2,TGTGCCAGCAGTTATACAGGGGACTATGGCTACACCTTC,CASSYTGDYGYTF
.,TRBV7-9,.,TRBJ1-4,TGTGCCAGCAGCTTTACCAGGGCCGCAACTAATGAAAAACTGTTTTTT,CASSFTRAATNEKLFF
.,TRBV15,.,TRBJ2-3,TGTGCCACCAGCAGAGATGGTGGGGGCCTTGATACGCAGTATTTT,CATSRDGGGLDTQYF
.,TRBV6-5,few,TRBJ2-7,TGTGCCAGCAGTTATCTGCGGGAGCAGTACTTC,CASSYLREQYF
.,TRBV28,few,TRBJ1-6,TGTGCCAGCAGTTATACAGGGATTAGGACACCCCTCCACTTT,CASSYTGIRTPLHF
TRBD2,TRBV27,.,TRBJ2-7,TGTGCCAGCAGTTTTGAGACTAGCGGGAGTCGAGAGCAGTACTTC,CASSFETSGSREQYF
.,TRBV6-5,.,TRBJ2-5,TGTGCCAGCAGTTACTCGAACAGCCAAGAGACCCAGTACTTC,CASSYSNSQETQYF
.,TRBV6-4,.,TRBJ2-2,TGTGCCAGCAGGGAGGGGATTACCGGGGAGCTGTTTTTT,CASREGITGELFF
.,TRBV7-9,.,TRBJ1-1,TGTGCCAGCAGCTGGACAGACCGGGATGAGTCTTTCTTT,CASSWTDRDESFF
.,TRBV10-3,.,TRBJ1-1,TGTGCCATCAGTCCCGGGATGACTGAAGCTTTCTTT,CAISPGMTEAFF
TRBD1,TRBV6-1,.,TRBJ2-1,TGTGCCAGCAGTGAGGGACAGGCCTACAATGAGCAGTTCTTC,CASSEGQAYNEQFF
.,TRBV7-9,.,TRBJ1-2,TGTGCCAGCAGCTTACCAGGGTTGGGCTACACCTTC,CASSLPGLGYTF
.,TRBV19,.,TRBJ2-4,TGTGCCAGTAGTTCCGAAAACATTCAGTACTTC,CASSSENIQYF
.,TRBV23-1,.,TRBJ1-2,TGCGCCAGCAGTCAACCCGACTATGGCTACACCTTC,CASSQPDYGYTF
.,TRBV19,.,TRBJ1-4,TGTGCCAGTAGTGGGGGAGGGCTCGGGGAAAAACTGTTTTTT,CASSGGGLGEKLFF
.,TRBV7-6,.,TRBJ2-1,TGTGCCAGCAGCCCCGGACAGTTATACAATGAGCAGTTCTTC,CASSPGQLYNEQFF
TRBD1,TRBV10-3,few,TRBJ2-7,TGTGCCATCAGTGACGGGACAGTAGCTTACGAGCAGTACTTC,CAISDGTVAYEQYF
.,TRBV2,few,TRBJ1-1,TGTGCCAGCAGTGAACCAGGGAATACGAACACTGAAGCTTTCTTT,CASSEPGNTNTEAFF
.,TRBV5-4,once,TRBJ1-1,TGTGCCAGCAGAGCCTTTCCTAAAACAGGGAAAACTGAAGCTTTCTTT,CASRAFPKTGKTEAFF
.,TRBV7-6,once,TRBJ2-5,TGTGCCAGCAGCTCTATGACTGGTGATCAAGAGACCCAGTACTTC,CASSSMTGDQETQYF
TRBD2,TRBV4-2,.,TRBJ2-1,TGTGCCAGCAGCGAAGTAGGGACTAGCGGCCGGGATGAGCAGTTCTTC,CASSEVGTSGRDEQFF
TRBD1,TRBV6-5,.,TRBJ1-5,TGTGCCAGCAGCCCGACAGGGGGCGGTCAGCCCCAGCATTTT,CASSPTGGGQPQHF
.,TRBV5-1,.,TRBJ1-5,TGCGCCAGCAGCTTGGACGGGGGTAGCAATCAGCCCCAGCATTTT,CASSLDGGSNQPQHF
TRBD2,TRBV5-1,.,TRBJ2-7,TGCGCCAGCAGCCGGCGGGATGGCGGGAGTCAAAACGAGCAGTACTTC,CASSRRDGGSQNEQYF
.,TRBV19,.,TRBJ1-2,TGTGCCAGTAGTCCCACGGCCACCGGCGGCTATGGCTACACCTTC,CASSPTATGGYGYTF
TRBD1,TRBV7-2,.,TRBJ2-6,TGTGCCAGCAGCCCAAGGGGGCAAACCTCTGGGGCCAACGTCCTGACTTTC,CASSPRGQTSGANVLTF
TRBD1,TRBV5-1,.,TRBJ2-7,TGCGCCAGCAGCCGCTCCGGGACAGGGAATTACGAGCAGTACTTC,CASSRSGTGNYEQYF
.,TRBV7-3,few,TRBJ1-5,TGTGCCAGCAGCTTAGCCCCCCGCGGAAGCAATCAGCCCCAGCATTTT,CASSLAPRGSNQPQHF
.,TRBV29-1,.,TRBJ1-1,TGCAGCGTTGACCGCAGTATTCTGAACACTGAAGCTTTCTTT,CSVDRSILNTEAFF
.,TRBV3-1/TRBV3-2,.,TRBJ2-1,TGTGCCAGCAGCCAAGGTAGACAGTCGCAGTTCTTC,CASSQGRQSQFF
.,TRBV19,.,TRBJ2-7,TGTGCCAGTAGTATGGGAGTCGGGGGCTACGAGCAGTACTTC,CASSMGVGGYEQYF
.,TRBV11-2,.,TRBJ1-2,TGTGCCAGCAGCTTAGCCGGGGGGGATGGCTACACCTTC,CASSLAGGDGYTF
TRBD1,TRBV6-5,.,TRBJ1-2,TGTGCCAGCAACGAACAGGGGAACTATGGCTACACCTTC,CASNEQGNYGYTF
.,TRBV19,.,TRBJ1-3,TGTGCCAGTAGTATTGGCAGCTCTGGAAACACCATATATTTT,CASSIGSSGNTIYF
TRBD2,TRBV19,.,TRBJ2-1,TGTGCCAGTAGTATAGCCCAGGGAGGGGAGCAGTTCTTC,CASSIAQGGEQFF
.,TRBV4-1,.,TRBJ2-5,TGCGCCAGCAGCCAAGAAGGGGGTACTATCCAAGAGACCCAGTACTTC,CASSQEGGTIQETQYF
.,TRBV9,.,TRBJ2-3,TGTGCCAGCAGCGCTCCATCCTTCGTAACCGAGGGAACAGATACGCAGTATTTT,CASSAPSFVTEGTDTQYF
.,TRBV5-4,.,TRBJ2-7,TGTGCCAGCAGCTTGCTGGACAGTCCCTACGAGCAGTACTTC,CASSLLDSPYEQYF
TRBD2,TRBV6-5,.,TRBJ2-7,TGTGCCAGCGGGGGGGTGGGAGAGCAGTACTTC,CASGGVGEQYF
.,TRBV18,.,TRBJ1-1,TGTGCCAGCTCACCCCGCGAGAACACTGAAGCTTTCTTT,CASSPRENTEAFF
.,TRBV5-1,.,TRBJ1-1,TGCGCCAGCAGCCCCTTCTCGACAGGTCTGACTGAAGCTTTCTTT,CASSPFSTGLTEAFF
.,TRBV4-1,.,TRBJ1-2,TGCGCCAGCAGCCAAGGGCTTCTAGTTTCCGGGAGCTACACCTTC,CASSQGLLVSGSYTF
.,TRBV6-5,.,TRBJ1-6,TGTGCCAGCAGTAGGGGTAGGGGGAATTCACCCCTCCACTTT,CASSRGRGNSPLHF
.,TRBV29-1,.,TRBJ2-7,TGCAGCGTTGAAAGACAATCCTGCTCCTACGAGCAGTACTTC,CSVERQSCSYEQYF
.,TRBV5-1,few,TRBJ2-2,TGCGCCAGCCTGGCGGCAACGAACACCGGGGAGCTGTTTTTT,CASLAATNTGELFF
.,TRBV9,.,TRBJ1-1,TGTGCCAGCAGCGTATCAAGTAGATCTGAAGCTTTCTTT,CASSVSSRSEAFF
.,TRBV12-3/TRBV12-4,.,TRBJ1-2,TGTGCCAGCAGTTTAAGCGCAGGGAGGACCTTC,CASSLSAGRTF
.,TRBV6-5,.,TRBJ2-2,TGTGCCAGCAGAGAGAGATCCGAATATAGGGAGCTGTTTTTT,CASRERSEYRELFF
.,TRBV27,.,TRBJ2-7,TGTGCCAGCAGTCCCCACGCGGAGTACGAGCAGTACTTC,CASSPHAEYEQYF
.,TRBV6-1,.,TRBJ2-1,TGTGCCAGCAGTGAGACAGGCTCGAGGATTGAGCAGTTCTTC,CASSETGSRIEQFF
.,TRBV28,.,TRBJ1-2,TGTGCCAGCAGTTCCACGGGGAACTATGGCTACACCTTC,CASSSTGNYGYTF
.,TRBV4-1,.,TRBJ2-2,TGCGCCAGCAGCTGGGATTCTAGCTACACCGGGGAGCTGTTTTTT,CASSWDSSYTGELFF
.,TRBV3-1/TRBV3-2,few,TRBJ2-5,TGTGCCAGCAGTTTGACTCGCCGGCAAGAGACCCAGTACTTC,CASSLTRRQETQYF
.,TRBV27,.,TRBJ2-3,TGTGCCAGCAGGGACCTTTGGGGGCGGTTAGATACGCAGTATTTT,CASRDLWGRLDTQYF
TRBD1,TRBV6-7,.,TRBJ2-7,TGTGCCAGCAGTTACGCCACAGGGGGCAACTACGAGCAGTACTTC,CASSYATGGNYEQYF
.,TRBV6-5,.,TRBJ1-3,TGTGCCAGCAGTTACTCTACAGGGCCTGGAAACACCATATATTTT,CASSYSTGPGNTIYF